The T cell receptor (beta chain) under discussion was sequenced for a study of T cell repertoires in cytomegalovirus infection. Whole-study findings and limits: CMV-specific HLA-C-restricted TCR beta clonotypes dominated the ex vivo response. There were carriers of CMV plus the relevant HLA, and cumulative public TCR beta family frequency identified them.

TCRdb processed the reads anew with MiXCR; each CDR3 protein has one entry. The data hold around 740,000 distinct CDR3 sequences, with roughly a third observed a single time. This CDR3 contains 14 residues. Germline values: CDR1 SQVTM, CDR2 ANQGSEA. Losses at the gene ends were 3 bases for V and 4 bases for J; bases not matched to a gene: 5. A note on this clonotype: Antigen: not known.

This TCR was recovered from a human donor in good health (CMV status not recorded). Some clones in this sample may be carry-over from other donors' samples. Sample: PBMCs. The chain combines TRBV29-1 with TRBJ2-1; 8 bases line up with TRBD1. The chain's CDR3 is CSVDRTGFYNEQFF. CDR3 nucleotides: TGCAGCGTTGACAGGACAGGGTTTTACAATGAGCAGTTCTTC.